This entry lists 27 T cell receptor beta chains sequenced from one sample in a study of Ad26.COV2.S vaccination and SARS-CoV-2 variants. The treatment here: around 19 received Ad26.COV2.S at low or high dose, single or two shots; roughly five received placebo; per-sample allocation not given. Day 63 after the first injection of vaccine or placebo was the sampling time. Sequencing used immunoSEQ multiplex PCR; TCRdb keeps in-frame clones, though not all of them. The table includes over 200,000 clones, approximately 87% detected once. This material consisted of peripheral blood, taken in a trial of Ad26.COV2.S vaccine versus placebo. These receptor sequences come from a person aged 18-65 years who received the Ad26.COV2.S COVID-19 vaccine or a placebo.

This rearrangement joins TRBV28 to TRBJ2-1, with TRBD2 matching over 9 bases. CDR1 is MDHEN and CDR2 is SYDVKM in the germline V gene. This CDR3 region has 14 residues. After removal of 11 bases from V and 9 bases from J, the junction contained 14 bases not matched to a gene. The CDR3 spells CAGGMGLAGSEQFF. CDR3 DNA sequence: TGTGCCGGGGGGATGGGACTAGCCGGTAGTGAGCAGTTCTTC.

The chain carries TRBV7-2 and TRBJ2-7, with TRBD2 as a possible D gene (7 bases). This CDR3 is 18 amino acids long. The germline V gene encodes CDR1 SGHTA and CDR2 FQGNSA. V shed 0 bases and J shed 4 bases, with 22 bases lying between them. The CDR3 loop reads CASSLAFFRGGQGYEQYF. In nucleotides, the CDR3 is TGTGCCAGCAGCTTAGCCTTTTTTAGGGGGGGTCAGGGGTACGAGCAGTACTTC.

The rearrangement links TRBV28 to TRBJ1-1; TRBD1 might be the D (5 bases). Germline V gene data show CDR1 as MDHEN and CDR2 as SYDVKM. V shed 5 bases and J shed 1 base, with 20 bases lying between them. There are 17 residues in the CDR3. The CDR3 here is CASSPLGLGGRNTEAFF. Written as DNA, the CDR3 is TGTGCCAGCAGTCCCCTAGGGCTGGGGGGGAGGAACACTGAAGCTTTCTTT.

The rearrangement links TRBV7-9 to TRBJ1-2; no clear D gene. V lost 3 bases to trimming and J lost 6 bases, with 8 bases between them. Germline lookup yields CDR1 SEHNR and CDR2 FQNEAQ (reference sequence). CDR3 length: 12 amino acids. The CDR3 sequence is CASSFQTNGYTF. CDR3 nucleotides: TGTGCCAGCAGCTTCCAGACAAATGGCTACACCTTC.

The chain carries TRBV7-9 and TRBJ2-3, with D uncertain. Trimming took off 8 bases at V and 2 bases at J, with 8 bases between the two ends. Germline CDR1 SEHNR, CDR2 FQNEAQ (reference sequence). The length of the CDR3 is 12 residues. In DNA, the CDR3 is TGTGCCAGCGGTGTTACCACAGATACGCAGTATTTT. This sequence encodes CASGVTTDTQYF. The variable domain in full, completed from reference TRBV7-9 and TRBJ2-3, reads DTGVSQNPRHKITKRGQNVTFRCDPISEHNRLYWYRQTLGQGPEFLTYFQNEAQLEKSRLLSDRFSAERPKGSFSTLEIQRTEQGDSAMYLCASGVTTDTQYFGPGTRLTVL.

The chain carries TRBV5-4 and TRBJ2-1; 14 nucleotides match TRBD2. This CDR3 spans 17 amino acids. CDR1 and CDR2 from the germline V gene are SGHNT and YYREEE (reference sequence). The ends lost 0 bases at V and 6 bases at J; junction bases unmatched: 5. The CDR3 DNA reads as TGTGCCAGCAGCTTGGGACTAGCGGGGGGGCCCGGCAATGAGCAGTTCTTC. It is translated as CASSLGLAGGPGNEQFF.

The V gene is TRBV28, the J gene TRBJ1-1; TRBD1 agrees at 8 bases. V trimming: 3 bases; J trimming: 4 bases; junction bases outside the gene matches: 1. Germline CDR1 is MDHEN and CDR2 is SYDVKM. The CDR3 spans 13 residues. The CDR3 loop is CASSFTGGTEAFF. CDR3 nucleotide sequence: TGTGCCAGCAGTTTTACAGGGGGCACTGAAGCTTTCTTT.

This clone was recorded a few times. The V call is TRBV4-2, the J call TRBJ2-2, with D unresolved. The CDR3 is 17 residues long. With 1 base removed from V and 0 bases from J, the gap between germline ends came to 12 bases. Germline-derived CDR1 and CDR2 are LGHNA and YNFKEQ. DNA for the CDR3: TGTGCCAGCAGCCAAGCGTCCGGCCCCCCGAACACCGGGGAGCTGTTTTTT. This gives the protein CASSQASGPPNTGELFF.

This clone was detected a few times. The V and J genes are TRBV10-3 and TRBJ2-1, with 7 nucleotides matching TRBD2. Germline CDR1 is ENHRY and CDR2 is SYGVKD. J was trimmed by 7 bases and V by 10 bases; bases with no gene match: 13. The CDR3 is 14 residues long. CDR3: CATTPGLTLNEQFF. The CDR3 DNA reads TGTGCCACCACCCCGGGACTAACCCTTAATGAGCAGTTCTTC.

J is TRBJ2-5 and V is TRBV28; 7 positions agree with TRBD1. CDR1 and CDR2 from the germline V gene are MDHEN and SYDVKM. This CDR3 is built from 14 residues. With 3 bases clipped from V and 3 bases from J, the junction kept 4 bases outside the gene matches. CDR3 in DNA: TGTGCCAGCAGTTTTGGGCAGGGGGAAGAGACCCAGTACTTC. This gives the protein CASSFGQGEETQYF.

In this sample, this clone turned up a few times. This chain uses TRBV27 with TRBJ2-7; the match to TRBD1 covers 9 bases. CDR1 is MNHEY and CDR2 is SMNVEV in the germline V gene (reference sequence). J was trimmed by 3 bases and V by 5 bases; bases with no gene match: 11. The CDR3 length is 16 residues. This CDR3 reads CASSPTGTGNLYEQYF. The CDR3 nucleotides read TGTGCCAGCAGTCCGACCGGGACAGGGAACCTCTACGAGCAGTACTTC.

V and J are TRBV30 and TRBJ2-1, with D unresolved. Germline V gives CDR1 GTSNPN, CDR2 SVGIG (reference sequence). Trimming pared 5 bases from V and 3 bases from J, leaving 14 bases between. This CDR3 comprises 14 residues. The CDR3 loop reads CAWGVGSGYNEQFF. The CDR3 nucleotides are TGTGCCTGGGGGGTCGGTTCGGGCTACAATGAGCAGTTCTTC.

This chain uses TRBV6-2 or TRBV6-3 with TRBJ2-3; the D is unclear. Germline assignment: CDR1 MNHEY and CDR2 SVGEGT. The V end lost 5 bases, the J end lost 6 bases, and 12 bases lay between the germline ends. The CDR3 runs to 13 residues. CDR3 sequence reads: CASSRGGFDTQYF. The DNA for the CDR3 is TGTGCCAGCAGTCGCGGTGGTTTTGATACGCAGTATTTT.

This clone was found once. This rearrangement joins TRBV18 to TRBJ2-7, with D maybe TRBD1 (6 bases). The CDR3 runs to 14 residues. CDR1 is KGHSH and CDR2 is LQKENI in the germline V gene. Trimming shortened V by 3 bases and J by 4 bases, and 13 bases separated the two germline ends. The CDR3 DNA follows: TGTGCCAGCTCACCTCGACAGGCCATGTACGAGCAGTACTTC. Residues: CASSPRQAMYEQYF.

Written as DNA, the CDR3 is TGTGCCAGCAGTTTCCCCAACTACGAGCAGTACTTC. Amino acids: CASSFPNYEQYF. This sequence joins TRBV12-3 or TRBV12-4 and TRBJ2-7; no reliable D call. Trimming took 3 bases from V and 3 from J, leaving 6 bases between them. The CDR3 has 12 amino acids.

The J gene is TRBJ1-2, the V gene TRBV5-4; 9 bases match TRBD1. The J segment lost 5 bases and the V segment lost 4 bases, leaving 6 bases of the junction unmatched. The CDR3 length is 14 residues. In germline, CDR1 is SGHNT, CDR2 YYREEE (reference sequence). The CDR3 here is CASSPLDRGYGYTF. The CDR3 coding sequence is TGTGCCAGCAGCCCACTAGACAGGGGGTATGGCTACACCTTC.

This clone appeared a single time. This chain uses TRBV27 with TRBJ1-2, with TRBD1 matching over 8 bases. This CDR3 is built from 14 residues. Trimming at V came to 5 bases and at J to 5 bases, leaving 7 bases not matched to a gene. Looked up from germline, CDR1 is MNHEY and CDR2 is SMNVEV (reference sequence). CDR3 protein: CASSPQTGEYGYTF. CDR3 nucleotide sequence: TGTGCCAGCAGTCCCCAGACAGGGGAGTATGGCTACACCTTC.

The CDR3 DNA reads as TGTGCCTGGAAGAAATTTGGGCGGGGGATCTACGAGCAGTACTTC. Translating gives CAWKKFGRGIYEQYF. V is TRBV30 and J is TRBJ2-7, with TRBD2 identical over 7 bases. After removal of 4 bases from V and 3 bases from J, the junction contained 12 bases not matched to a gene. Germline V gene sequence: CDR1 GTSNPN, CDR2 SVGIG (reference sequence). This CDR3 is built from 15 residues.

V usage is TRBV27 and J usage is TRBJ2-7; either TRBD1 or TRBD2 may supply D (5 bases each). Per the germline V gene, CDR1 is MNHEY and CDR2 is SMNVEV (reference sequence). CDR3 size: 13 residues. The V end was cut by 6 bases, the J end by 2 bases, with 11 bases between. In nucleotides, the CDR3 is TGTGCCAGCAGAGGGACGTCTGCCTACGAGCAGTACTTC. As protein: CASRGTSAYEQYF.

This chain links TRBV4-2 with TRBJ1-6, with D unresolved. With 0 bases removed from V and 0 bases from J, the gap between germline ends came to 12 bases. The length of the CDR3 is 18 residues. Germline values: CDR1 LGHNA, CDR2 YNFKEQ. CDR3 in amino acids: CASSQDQAGSSYNSPLHF. The CDR3 DNA reads TGTGCCAGCAGCCAAGATCAAGCAGGAAGCTCCTATAATTCACCCCTCCACTTT.

The V call is TRBV10-3, the J call TRBJ1-3; TRBD1 agrees at 7 bases. V lost 4 bases to trimming and J lost 0 bases; unmatched junction nucleotides: 15. The CDR3 spans 19 residues. Germline CDR1 ENHRY, CDR2 SYGVKD. CDR3 in DNA: TGTGCCATCAGTGGGATTCGGGAGGGGGCTATCGACTCTGGAAACACCATATATTTT. Encoded protein: CAISGIREGAIDSGNTIYF.

DNA for the CDR3: TGTGCCAGCACTCTCGGGGCAGCTCCGGGGAGCTCCTACAATGAGCAGTTCTTC. It codes for CASTLGAAPGSSYNEQFF. The chain employs TRBV13 and TRBJ2-1; D possibly matches TRBD1 or TRBD2 (5 bases each). Per germline, CDR1 PRHDT and CDR2 FYEKMQ (reference sequence). The CDR3 loop spans 18 amino acids. Trimming shortened V by 7 bases and J by 0 bases, and 22 bases separated the two germline ends.

The sample holds a few counts of this clone. The rearrangement joins TRBV6-6 to TRBJ2-5; TRBD1 or TRBD2 may be the D gene (5 bases each). Germline V gives CDR1 MNHNY, CDR2 SVGAGI (reference sequence). The CDR3 consists of 13 residues. V was shortened by 10 bases and J by 5 bases, with 17 bases between the two germline ends. The CDR3: CATRELSVETQYF. The CDR3 DNA is TGTGCCACCAGGGAGTTGAGTGTGGAGACCCAGTACTTC.

V usage is TRBV7-9 and J usage is TRBJ2-3; 9 positions match TRBD1. In germline, CDR1 is SEHNR, CDR2 FQNEAQ (reference sequence). This CDR3 contains 15 residues. Trimming removed 5 bases from V and 0 bases from J; junction bases left unmatched: 3. DNA for the CDR3: TGTGCCAGCAGCCCCGGACAGGGGAGCACAGATACGCAGTATTTT. Translating gives CASSPGQGSTDTQYF.

V is TRBV10-3 and J is TRBJ2-3, with D perhaps matching TRBD2 (6 bases). Germline CDR1 is ENHRY and CDR2 is SYGVKD. The CDR3 loop spans 15 amino acids. V lost 4 bases, J lost 2 bases, and 13 bases lay in between. CDR3 DNA sequence: TGTGCCATCAGTGGGCCGGGACTGCCCACAGATACGCAGTATTTT. It is translated as CAISGPGLPTDTQYF.

This clone has only a few counts. The chain carries TRBV6-5 and TRBJ1-2; D gene ambiguous. V shed 6 bases and J shed 5 bases, with 16 bases lying between them. Germline V gene sequence: CDR1 MNHEY, CDR2 SVGAGI. The CDR3 is 14 residues long. The chain's CDR3 is CASREPPRTYGYTF. DNA for the CDR3: TGTGCCAGCAGAGAGCCCCCGAGAACGTATGGCTACACCTTC.

This sequence joins TRBV5-1 and TRBJ2-4; 7 bases line up with TRBD1. The length of the CDR3 is 13 residues. J gave up 8 bases and V 0 bases, and 2 bases lay outside the gene matches. CDR1 and CDR2 from the germline V gene are SGHRS and YFSETQ. Written as DNA, the CDR3 is TGCGCCAGCAGCTTGGGACAGGGAGACATTCAGTACTTC. Protein product: CASSLGQGDIQYF.